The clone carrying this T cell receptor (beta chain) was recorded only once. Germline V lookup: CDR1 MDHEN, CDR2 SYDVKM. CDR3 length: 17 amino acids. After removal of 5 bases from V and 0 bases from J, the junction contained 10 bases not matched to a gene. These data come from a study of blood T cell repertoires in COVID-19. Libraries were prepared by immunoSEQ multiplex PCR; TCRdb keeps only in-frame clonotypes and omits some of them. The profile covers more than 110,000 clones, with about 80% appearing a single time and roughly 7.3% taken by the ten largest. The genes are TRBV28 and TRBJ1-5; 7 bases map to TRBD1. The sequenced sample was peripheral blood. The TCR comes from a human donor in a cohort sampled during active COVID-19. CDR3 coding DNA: TGTGCCAGCAGTCTGACAGGGCGAATATATAGCAATCAGCCCCAGCATTTT. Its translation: CASSLTGRIYSNQPQHF.